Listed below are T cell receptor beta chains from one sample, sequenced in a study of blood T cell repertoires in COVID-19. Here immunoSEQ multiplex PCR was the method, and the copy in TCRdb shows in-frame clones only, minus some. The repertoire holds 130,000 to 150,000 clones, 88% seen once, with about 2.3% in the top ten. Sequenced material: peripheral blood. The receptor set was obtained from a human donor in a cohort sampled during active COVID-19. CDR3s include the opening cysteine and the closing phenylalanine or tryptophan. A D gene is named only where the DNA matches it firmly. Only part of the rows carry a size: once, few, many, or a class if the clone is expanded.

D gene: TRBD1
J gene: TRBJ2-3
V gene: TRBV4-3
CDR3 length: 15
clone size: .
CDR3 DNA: TGCGCCAGCAGCCAAGACGGGACAGTCACAGATACGCAGTATTTT
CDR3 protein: CASSQDGTVTDTQYF

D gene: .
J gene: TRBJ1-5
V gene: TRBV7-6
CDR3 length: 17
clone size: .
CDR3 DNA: TGTGCCAGCAGTTCCGCCTTTGGTCCGGGGGGCAATCAGCCCCAGCATTTT
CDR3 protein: CASSSAFGPGGNQPQHF

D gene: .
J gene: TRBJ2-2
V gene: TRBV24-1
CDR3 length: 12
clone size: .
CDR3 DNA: TGTGCCACCAACGGGAACACCGGGGAGCTGTTTTTT
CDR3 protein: CATNGNTGELFF

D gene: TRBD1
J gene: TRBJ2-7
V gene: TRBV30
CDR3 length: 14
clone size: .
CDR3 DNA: TGTGCCTGGGCATCGGGACAGGGTCCATCCGAGCAGTACTTC
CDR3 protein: CAWASGQGPSEQYF

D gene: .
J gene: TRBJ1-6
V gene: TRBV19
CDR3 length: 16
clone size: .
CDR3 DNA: TGTGCCAGTAGTACCGGAGGCAGGGGACGAAATTCACCCCTCCACTTT
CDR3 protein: CASSTGGRGRNSPLHF

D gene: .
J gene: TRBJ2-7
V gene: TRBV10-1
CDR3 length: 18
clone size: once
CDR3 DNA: TGCGCCAGCAGGGACCCTCACCTCACAGGGACGGCCCCTCTTTCGGGGAATTTC
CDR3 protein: CASRDPHLTGTAPLSGNF

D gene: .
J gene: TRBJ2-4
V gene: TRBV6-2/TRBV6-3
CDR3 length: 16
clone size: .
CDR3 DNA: TGTGCCAGCAGTTACGCGGGGTTCACGGGCAAAAACATTCAGTACTTC
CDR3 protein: CASSYAGFTGKNIQYF

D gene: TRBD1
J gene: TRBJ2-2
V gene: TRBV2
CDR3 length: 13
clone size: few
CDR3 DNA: TGTGCCACCAGACAGGGGTCCACCGGGGAGCTGTTTTTT
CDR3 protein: CATRQGSTGELFF

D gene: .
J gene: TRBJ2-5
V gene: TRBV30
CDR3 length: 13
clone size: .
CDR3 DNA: TGTGCCTGGAGTCCGGGGAGCCAAGAGACCCAGTACTTC
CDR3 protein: CAWSPGSQETQYF

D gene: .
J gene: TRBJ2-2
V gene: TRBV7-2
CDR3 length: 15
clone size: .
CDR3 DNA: TGTGCCAGCAGGAGTTCAGGATCAGGCACCGGGGAGCTGTTTTTT
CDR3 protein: CASRSSGSGTGELFF

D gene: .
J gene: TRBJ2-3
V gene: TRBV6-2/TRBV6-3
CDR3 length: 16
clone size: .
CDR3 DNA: TGTGCCAGCAGTACCACCCTCAGGGGACGCACAGATACGCAGTATTTT
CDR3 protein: CASSTTLRGRTDTQYF

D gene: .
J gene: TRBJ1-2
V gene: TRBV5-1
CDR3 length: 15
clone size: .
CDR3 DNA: TGCGCCAGCAGCCCAGGAGGTTTTTGGGACTATGGCTACACCTTC
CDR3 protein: CASSPGGFWDYGYTF

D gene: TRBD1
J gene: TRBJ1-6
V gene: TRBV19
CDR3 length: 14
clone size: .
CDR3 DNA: TGTGCCAGTAGTTGGGACAGGGGTAATTCACCCCTCCACTTT
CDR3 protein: CASSWDRGNSPLHF

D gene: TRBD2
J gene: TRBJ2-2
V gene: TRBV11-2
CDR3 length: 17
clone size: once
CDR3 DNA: TGTGCCAGCAGCGCCCAACTACTAGCGGGAGGTACCGGGGAGCTGTTTTTT
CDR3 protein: CASSAQLLAGGTGELFF

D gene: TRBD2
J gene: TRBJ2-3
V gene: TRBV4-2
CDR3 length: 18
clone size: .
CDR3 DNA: TGTGCCAGCAGCCTCGGGACTAGCGGGGGGGCCCCCGTAGATACGCAGTATTTT
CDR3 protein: CASSLGTSGGAPVDTQYF

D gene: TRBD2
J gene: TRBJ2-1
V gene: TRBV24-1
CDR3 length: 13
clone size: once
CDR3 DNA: TGTGCCACCAGTGACCCGACTAGCTTTGAGCAGTTCTTC
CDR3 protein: CATSDPTSFEQFF

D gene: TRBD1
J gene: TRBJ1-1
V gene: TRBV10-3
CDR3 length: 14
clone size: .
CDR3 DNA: TGTGCCATCAGTGAGACAGGGGTGGACACTGAAGCTTTCTTT
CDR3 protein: CAISETGVDTEAFF

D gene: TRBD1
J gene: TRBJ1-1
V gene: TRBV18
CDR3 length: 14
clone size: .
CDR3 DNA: TGTGCCAGCTCACTCGGACAGGGAGGAACTGAAGCTTTCTTT
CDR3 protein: CASSLGQGGTEAFF

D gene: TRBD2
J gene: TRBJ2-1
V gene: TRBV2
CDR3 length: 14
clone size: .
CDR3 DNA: TGTGCCAGCAGTGTCACTAGCGGGAGATCGGGGCAGTTCTTC
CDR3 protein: CASSVTSGRSGQFF

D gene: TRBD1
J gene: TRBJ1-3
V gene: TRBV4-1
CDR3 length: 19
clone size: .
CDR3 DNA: TGCGCCAGCAGCCGAGCCACAGCCGGGACAGGGGCTGCTGGAAACACCATATATTTT
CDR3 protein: CASSRATAGTGAAGNTIYF

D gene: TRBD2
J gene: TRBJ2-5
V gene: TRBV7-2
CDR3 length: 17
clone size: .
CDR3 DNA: TGTGCCAGCAGCTTAGAGGCTAGCGGGGGGGTCCAAGAGACCCAGTACTTC
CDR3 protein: CASSLEASGGVQETQYF

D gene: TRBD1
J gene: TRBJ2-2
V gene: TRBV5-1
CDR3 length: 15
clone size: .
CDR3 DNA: TGCGCCAGCAGCAGGGACAGGGCGAACACCGGGGAGCTGTTTTTT
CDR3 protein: CASSRDRANTGELFF

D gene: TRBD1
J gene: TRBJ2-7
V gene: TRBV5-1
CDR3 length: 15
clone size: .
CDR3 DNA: TGCGCCAGCAGCACGCCGGGACAGGGCTACTACGAGCAGTACTTC
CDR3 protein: CASSTPGQGYYEQYF

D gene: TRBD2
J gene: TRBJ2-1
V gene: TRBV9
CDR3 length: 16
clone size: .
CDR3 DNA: TGTGCCAGCAGCGTAGTGGAAGCGGGGGGTAAGCATGAGCAGTTCTTC
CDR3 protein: CASSVVEAGGKHEQFF

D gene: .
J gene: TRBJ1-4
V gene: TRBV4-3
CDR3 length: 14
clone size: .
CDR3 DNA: TGCGCCAGCAGCCAGGGCCCCTTCGGTGAAAAACTGTTTTTT
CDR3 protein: CASSQGPFGEKLFF

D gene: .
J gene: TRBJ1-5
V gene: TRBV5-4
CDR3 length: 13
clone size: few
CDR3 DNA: TGTGCCAGCAGCTTGGGGGCCAATCAGCCCCAGCATTTT
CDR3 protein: CASSLGANQPQHF

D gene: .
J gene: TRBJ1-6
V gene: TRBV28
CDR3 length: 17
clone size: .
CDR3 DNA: TGTGCCAGCGGCGGGGGGGACCCTCTCTCCTATAATTCACCCCTCCACTTT
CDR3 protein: CASGGGDPLSYNSPLHF

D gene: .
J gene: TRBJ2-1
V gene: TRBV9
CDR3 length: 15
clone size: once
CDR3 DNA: TGTGCCAGCAGCCTTTCCGGGAGCTCCTACAATGAGCAGTTCTTC
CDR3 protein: CASSLSGSSYNEQFF

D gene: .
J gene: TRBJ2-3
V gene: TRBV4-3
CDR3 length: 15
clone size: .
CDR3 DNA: TGCGCCAGCAGCCAAGACCCGACTAGCACAGATACGCAGTATTTT
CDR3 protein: CASSQDPTSTDTQYF

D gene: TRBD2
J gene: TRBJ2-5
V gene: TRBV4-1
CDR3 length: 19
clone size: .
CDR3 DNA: TGCGCCAGCAGCCATCCTGGACTAGCGGGGGGGCCGGGTTTGGAGACCCAGTACTTC
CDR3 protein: CASSHPGLAGGPGLETQYF

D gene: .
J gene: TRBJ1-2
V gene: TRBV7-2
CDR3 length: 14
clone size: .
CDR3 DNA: TGTGCCAGCAGCTTGTGGGGAGTAAGCTATGGCTACACCTTC
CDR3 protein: CASSLWGVSYGYTF

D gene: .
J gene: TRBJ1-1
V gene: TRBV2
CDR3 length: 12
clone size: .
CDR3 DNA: TGTGCCAGCAATGCCGACAGGCGTGAAGCTTTCTTT
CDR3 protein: CASNADRREAFF

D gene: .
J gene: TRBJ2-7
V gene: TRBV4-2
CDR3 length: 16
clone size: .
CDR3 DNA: TGTGCCAGCAGCCAAGGCTACGAAGTATCCTACTACGAGCAGTACTTC
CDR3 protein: CASSQGYEVSYYEQYF

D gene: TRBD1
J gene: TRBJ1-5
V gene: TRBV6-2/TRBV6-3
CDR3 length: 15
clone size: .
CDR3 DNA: TGTGCCAGCAGTTTCCTAGGGGGCGTTCTGGAGCCCCAGCATTTT
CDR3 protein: CASSFLGGVLEPQHF

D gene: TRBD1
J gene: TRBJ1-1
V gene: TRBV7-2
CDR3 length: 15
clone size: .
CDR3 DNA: TGTGCCAGCAGCTTAACCGGACAGGGTAAAACTGAAGCTTTCTTT
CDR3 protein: CASSLTGQGKTEAFF

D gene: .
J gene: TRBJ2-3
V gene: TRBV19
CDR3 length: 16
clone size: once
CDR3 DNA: TGTGCCAGTAGTATTCTCCGGGAGACGGGGACAGATACGCAGTATTTT
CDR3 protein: CASSILRETGTDTQYF

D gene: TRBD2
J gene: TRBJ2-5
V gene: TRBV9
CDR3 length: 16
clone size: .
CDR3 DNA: TGTGCCAGCAGCGTAGGGGTAGCGGGGGGTTCGGAGACCCAGTACTTC
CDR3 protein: CASSVGVAGGSETQYF

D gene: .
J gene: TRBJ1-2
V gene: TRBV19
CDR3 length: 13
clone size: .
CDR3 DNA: TGTGCCACCGGAGGGCCGCTGATCTATGGCTACACCTTC
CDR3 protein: CATGGPLIYGYTF

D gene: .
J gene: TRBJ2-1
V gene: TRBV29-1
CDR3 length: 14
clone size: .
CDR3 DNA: TGCAGCGTTGAAGATCTGGTGGGGCTCGGGGGGCAGTTCTTC
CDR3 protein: CSVEDLVGLGGQFF

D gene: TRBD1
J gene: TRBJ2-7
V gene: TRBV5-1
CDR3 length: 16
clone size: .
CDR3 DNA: TGCGCCAGCAGCTTGGCATCCGGGACAGGGGAAAACGAGCAGTACTTC
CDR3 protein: CASSLASGTGENEQYF

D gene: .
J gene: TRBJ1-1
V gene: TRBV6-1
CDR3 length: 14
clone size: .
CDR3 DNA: TGTGCCAGCAGTGAAACAGGGATGAACACTGAAGCTTTCTTT
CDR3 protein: CASSETGMNTEAFF

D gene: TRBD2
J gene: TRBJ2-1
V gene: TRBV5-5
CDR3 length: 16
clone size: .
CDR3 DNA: TGTGCCAGCAGCTTTAGCGGGCTAGCGGGGGCCAATGAGCAGTTCTTC
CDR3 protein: CASSFSGLAGANEQFF

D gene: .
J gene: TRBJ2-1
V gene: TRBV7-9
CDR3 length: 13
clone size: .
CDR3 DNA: TGTGCCAGCAGCCCAGACGGGTACAATGAGCAGTTCTTC
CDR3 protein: CASSPDGYNEQFF

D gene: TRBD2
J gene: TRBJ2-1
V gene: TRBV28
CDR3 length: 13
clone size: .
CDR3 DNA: TGTGCCAGCAGTCGACTAGCGGGATGGAGGCAGTTCTTC
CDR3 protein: CASSRLAGWRQFF

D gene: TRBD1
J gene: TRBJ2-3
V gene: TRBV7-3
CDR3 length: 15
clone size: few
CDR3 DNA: TGTGCCAGCAGCCCTGACAGGGGTTGGACAGATACGCAGTATTTT
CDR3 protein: CASSPDRGWTDTQYF

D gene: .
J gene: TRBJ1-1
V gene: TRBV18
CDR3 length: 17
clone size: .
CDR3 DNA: TGTGCCAGCTCACCACAGGCCAGGGGATCGATCAACACTGAAGCTTTCTTT
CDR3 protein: CASSPQARGSINTEAFF

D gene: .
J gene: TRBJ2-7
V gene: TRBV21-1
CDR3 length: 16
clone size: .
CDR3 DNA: TGTGCCAGCAGGAGGATGAGGACAGGGGGGTACTACGAGCAGTACTTC
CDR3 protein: CASRRMRTGGYYEQYF

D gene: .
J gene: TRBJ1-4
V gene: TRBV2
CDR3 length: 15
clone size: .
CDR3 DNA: TGTGCCAGCAGTGCTTTCAGCGCAACTAATGAAAAACTGTTTTTT
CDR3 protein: CASSAFSATNEKLFF

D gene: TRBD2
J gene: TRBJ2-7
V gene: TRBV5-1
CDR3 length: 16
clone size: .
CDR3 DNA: TGCGCCAGCAGCTTGGCCCCCGGACTAGATTCCTACGAGCAGTACTTC
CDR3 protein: CASSLAPGLDSYEQYF